The clone carrying this T cell receptor (beta chain) has only a few counts. The antigen is unknown. The entry originates in a study of identical twins. General study findings and limits: Weaker excess twin sharing was seen among beta out-of-frame sequences.

The cDNA had a unique molecular identifier and a template-switch universal primer site. TCRdb reanalysed the 5' RACE reads using MiXCR and keeps one entry per CDR3 protein. Altogether hundreds of thousands of distinct CDR3 sequences are present, about 20% being singletons, with the ten largest covering around 13%. The same sample was also studied in work on T cells expressing NK-cell markers.

The receptor's source is a woman under 30 in good health. Sequenced input: PBMCs.

CDR3 residues: CASSRDYNSPLHF. As DNA, the CDR3 is TGTGCCAGCTCGCGGGACTATAATTCACCCCTCCACTTT. This chain connects TRBV7-2 to TRBJ1-6; D gene ambiguous. The CDR3 has 13 amino acids. CDR1 is SGHTA, CDR2 FQGNSA, per germline. V lost 8 bases and J lost 3, with 8 bases in between.